One T cell receptor beta chain is described in this entry. Germline trimming cut 7 bases from V and 2 bases from J; bases unmatched to any gene: 7. This CDR3 is built from 15 residues. The germline CDR1 and CDR2 sequences are LNHDA and SQIVND (reference sequence). This entry comes from a study of blood T cell repertoires in COVID-19. Only in-frame clones appear in the TCRdb table, and some are missing; sequencing was by immunoSEQ multiplex PCR. The repertoire has fewer than 200,000 clones, over 80% of them found once; the top ten carry around 8.9%. Sample: peripheral blood. This TCR was recovered from a woman aged 80 or over with COVID-19, enrolled during active disease. The chain recombines TRBV19 with TRBJ2-3; 9 bases are shared with TRBD1. CDR3 amino acids: CASTTGDRATDTQYF. The CDR3 DNA reads as TGTGCCAGTACCACGGGGGACAGGGCCACAGATACGCAGTATTTT.